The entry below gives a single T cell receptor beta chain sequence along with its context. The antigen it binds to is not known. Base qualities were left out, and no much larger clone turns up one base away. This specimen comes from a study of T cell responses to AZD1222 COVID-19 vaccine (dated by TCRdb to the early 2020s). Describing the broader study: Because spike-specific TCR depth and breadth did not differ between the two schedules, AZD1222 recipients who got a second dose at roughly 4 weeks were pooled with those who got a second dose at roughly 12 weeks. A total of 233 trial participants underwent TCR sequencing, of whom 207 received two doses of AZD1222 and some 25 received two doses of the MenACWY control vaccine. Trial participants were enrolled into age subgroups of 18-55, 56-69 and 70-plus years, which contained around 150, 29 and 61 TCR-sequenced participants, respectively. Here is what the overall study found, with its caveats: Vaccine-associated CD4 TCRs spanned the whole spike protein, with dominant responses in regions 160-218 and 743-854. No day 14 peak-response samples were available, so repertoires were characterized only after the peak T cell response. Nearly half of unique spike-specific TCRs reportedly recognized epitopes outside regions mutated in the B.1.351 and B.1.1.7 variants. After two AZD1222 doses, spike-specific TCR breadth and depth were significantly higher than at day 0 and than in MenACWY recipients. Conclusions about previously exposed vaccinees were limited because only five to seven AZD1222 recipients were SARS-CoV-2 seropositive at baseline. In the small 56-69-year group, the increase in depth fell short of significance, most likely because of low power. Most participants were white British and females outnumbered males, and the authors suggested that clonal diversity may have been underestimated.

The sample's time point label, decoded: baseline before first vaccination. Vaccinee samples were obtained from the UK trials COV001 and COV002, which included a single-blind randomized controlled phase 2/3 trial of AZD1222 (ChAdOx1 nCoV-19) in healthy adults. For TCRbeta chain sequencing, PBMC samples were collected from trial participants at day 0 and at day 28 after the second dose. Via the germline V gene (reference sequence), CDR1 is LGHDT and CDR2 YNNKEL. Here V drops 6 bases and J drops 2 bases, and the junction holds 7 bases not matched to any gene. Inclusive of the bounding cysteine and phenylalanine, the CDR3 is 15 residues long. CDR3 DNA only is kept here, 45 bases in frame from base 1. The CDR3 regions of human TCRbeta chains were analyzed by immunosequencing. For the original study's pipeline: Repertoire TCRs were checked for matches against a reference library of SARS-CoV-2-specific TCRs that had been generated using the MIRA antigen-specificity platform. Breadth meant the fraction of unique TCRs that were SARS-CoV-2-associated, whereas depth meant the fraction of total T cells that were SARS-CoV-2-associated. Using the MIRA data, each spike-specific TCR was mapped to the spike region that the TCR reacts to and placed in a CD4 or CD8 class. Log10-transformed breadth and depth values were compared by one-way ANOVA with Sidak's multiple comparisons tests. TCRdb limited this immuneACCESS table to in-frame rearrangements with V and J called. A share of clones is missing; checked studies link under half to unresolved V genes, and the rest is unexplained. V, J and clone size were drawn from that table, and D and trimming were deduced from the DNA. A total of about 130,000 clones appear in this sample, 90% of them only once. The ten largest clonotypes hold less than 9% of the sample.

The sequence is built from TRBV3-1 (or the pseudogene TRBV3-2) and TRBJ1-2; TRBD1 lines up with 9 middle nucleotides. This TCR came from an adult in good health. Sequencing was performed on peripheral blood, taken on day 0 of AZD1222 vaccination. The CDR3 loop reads CASRPPGTGNYGYTF. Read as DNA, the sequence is TGTGCCAGCAGACCCCCCGGGACAGGGAACTATGGCTACACCTTC.